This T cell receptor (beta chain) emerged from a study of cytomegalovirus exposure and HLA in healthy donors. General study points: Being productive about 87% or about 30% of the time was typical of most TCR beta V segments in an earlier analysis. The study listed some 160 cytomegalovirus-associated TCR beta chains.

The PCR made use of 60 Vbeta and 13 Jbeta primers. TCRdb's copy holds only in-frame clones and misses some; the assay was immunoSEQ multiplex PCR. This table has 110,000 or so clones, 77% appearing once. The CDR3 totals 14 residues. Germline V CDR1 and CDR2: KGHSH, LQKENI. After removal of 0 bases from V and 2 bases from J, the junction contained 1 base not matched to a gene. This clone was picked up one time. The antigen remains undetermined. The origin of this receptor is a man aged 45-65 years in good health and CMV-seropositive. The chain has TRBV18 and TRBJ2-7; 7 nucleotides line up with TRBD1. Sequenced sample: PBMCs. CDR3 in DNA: TGTGCCAGCTCACCACCGGACAGGCCCTACGAGCAGTACTTC. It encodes CASSPPDRPYEQYF.